A single sample gave rise to the 30 T cell receptor beta chains below, sequenced in a study of CD8+CD57+ T cells in acquired aplastic anemia. Genomic DNA, serving as template, underwent TCR beta VDJ and CDR3 profiling. Each CDR3 protein is one row after TCRdb ran MiXCR on the reads. This table has 200,000 to 250,000 distinct CDR3 sequences, under 65% appearing once. Sequencing was performed on sorted CD4+, CD8+, or CD8+CD57+ T cells (not recorded which) from PBMCs. The origin of the receptors is a human donor in good health.

This clonotype was counted ten times or more. The chain is built from TRBV7-2 and TRBJ2-7, with a tentative D call TRBD2 (5 bases). Between the trimmed V and J ends, which lost 1 base and 2 bases, there was a span of 15 bases. The germline V gene has CDR1 SGHTA and CDR2 FQGNSA. The CDR3 covers 16 residues. The CDR3 sequence is CASSLVAGSIAYEQYF. For the CDR3, the DNA is TGTGCCAGCAGCTTAGTGGCGGGCTCAATTGCCTACGAGCAGTACTTC.

The CDR3 sequence: CSARNTEAFF. DNA for the CDR3: TGCAGCGCGCGGAACACTGAAGCTTTCTTT. The chain is built from TRBV29-1 and TRBJ1-1, with D uncertain. V was shortened by 7 bases and J by 1 base, with 4 bases between the two germline ends. Germline CDR1 and CDR2: SQVTM and ANQGSEA. The CDR3 extends over 10 amino acids.

V gene TRBV20-1 combines with J gene TRBJ1-5, with D possibly matching TRBD1 (5 bases). The ends were cut back, 0 bases at V and 1 base at J, with 10 bases in the middle. Germline CDR1 DFQATT, CDR2 SNEGSKA (reference sequence). CDR3 length: 15 residues. As DNA, the CDR3 is TGCAGTGCTAGAGAGGCGAAGGGGAGCAATCAGCCCCAGCATTTT. Translated: CSAREAKGSNQPQHF.

The chain has TRBV2 and TRBJ2-7; D is possibly TRBD2 (5 bases). Germline V gene sequence: CDR1 SNHLY, CDR2 FYNNEI. Trimming removed 0 bases at V and 5 bases at J, with 14 bases between. The CDR3 length is 15 residues. The CDR3 coding sequence is TGTGCCAGCAGTGAAGCTAGCGCGAAAGTCCACGAGCAGTACTTC. Translated: CASSEASAKVHEQYF.

CDR3 sequence: CASSLQGWTYEQYF. DNA for the CDR3: TGTGCCAGCAGTTTACAGGGGTGGACCTACGAGCAGTACTTC. The chain combines TRBV12-3 or TRBV12-4 with TRBJ2-7; D may be TRBD1 (6 bases). The CDR3 contains 14 residues. Trimming cost V 2 bases and J 2 bases, with 10 bases left between them.

This clonotype was picked up many times. The chain employs TRBV9 and TRBJ2-7; possible D gene TRBD1, 6 bases. In germline, CDR1 is SGDLS, CDR2 YYNGEE. CDR3 length: 16 residues. The ends were cut back, 2 bases at V and 2 bases at J, with 17 bases in the middle. The CDR3 DNA reads as TGTGCCAGCAGCGTCAGCCGGGACAAAGAAACCTACGAGCAGTACTTC. This translates into CASSVSRDKETYEQYF.

V usage is TRBV7-8 and J usage is TRBJ1-6, with TRBD1 identical over 8 bases. Trimming removed 5 bases from V and 15 bases from J; junction bases left unmatched: 12. Germline assignment: CDR1 SGHVS and CDR2 FQNEAQ. The CDR3 loop spans 14 amino acids. For the CDR3, the DNA is TGTGCCAGCAGCCTCCCGGGACAGGTTAAGTACCTCCACTTT. Translated, it gives CASSLPGQVKYLHF.

This clonotype showed up just a few times. The chain carries TRBV2 and TRBJ2-1; 12 bases are shared with TRBD2. This CDR3 region has 15 residues. Germline values: CDR1 SNHLY, CDR2 FYNNEI. Losses at the gene ends were 6 bases for V and 6 bases for J; bases not matched to a gene: 6. This CDR3 is CASRETSGRSNEQFF. For the CDR3, the DNA is TGTGCCAGCAGAGAGACTAGCGGGAGATCCAATGAGCAGTTCTTC.

In its sample, this clonotype was seen a few times. The chain uses TRBV7-2 and TRBJ1-6, with 9 bases matching TRBD1. The V segment lost 3 bases and the J segment 6 bases; nucleotides outside the gene matches: 3. The CDR3 runs to 15 residues. Germline V gene data show CDR1 as SGHTA and CDR2 as FQGNSA. The CDR3 protein is CASSFRDRANSPLHF. The CDR3 coding sequence is TGTGCCAGCAGCTTCCGGGACAGGGCTAATTCACCCCTCCACTTT. The full variable domain, its missing parts supplied by reference TRBV7-2 and TRBJ1-6, is GAGVSQSPSNKVTEKGKDVELRCDPISGHTALYWYRQSLGQGLEFLIYFQGNSAPDKSGLPSDRFSAERTGGSVSTLTIQRTQQEDSAVYLCASSFRDRANSPLHFGNGTRLTVT.

This clonotype was seen repeatedly, ten times or more. V gene TRBV4-2 combines with J gene TRBJ2-3, with 7 bases matching TRBD2. This CDR3 spans 16 amino acids. Germline CDR1 is LGHNA and CDR2 is YNFKEQ. The J segment lost 4 bases and the V segment lost 1 base, leaving 8 bases of the junction unmatched. CDR3 residues: CASSQVRGSLADTQYF. The CDR3 bases are TGTGCCAGCAGCCAAGTTCGCGGGAGTCTCGCAGATACGCAGTATTTT.

To note about this clonotype: The junction does not match germline at one end; this may be a read error. In nucleotides, the CDR3 is TGTGCCAGCAGCCAGTACTCCTACGAGCAGCACTTC. Its protein product is CASSQYSYEQHF. The chain uses TRBV7-2 and TRBJ2-7; D not resolved. CDR1 and CDR2 (germline): SGHTA, FQGNSA. The CDR3 has 12 amino acids. The complete variable domain, with remaining parts taken from reference TRBV7-2 and TRBJ2-7, reads GAGVSQSPSNKVTEKGKDVELRCDPISGHTALYWYRQSLGQGLEFLIYFQGNSAPDKSGLPSDRFSAERTGGSVSTLTIQRTQQEDSAVYLCASSQYSYEQHFGPGTRLTVT.

This chain uses TRBV5-1 with TRBJ2-1; maybe TRBD2 (6 bases). V was cut by 2 bases and J by 2 bases, with 11 bases left in between. The V gene's germline CDR1 is SGHRS and CDR2 YFSETQ. The CDR3 extends over 15 amino acids. The CDR3 DNA reads as TGCGCCAGCAGCTTAGGGACTCAGCCCTACAATGAGCAGTTCTTC. This encodes CASSLGTQPYNEQFF.

The sample holds many counts of this clonotype. The V gene is TRBV4-1, the J gene TRBJ2-3; unclear D gene. Germline CDR1 MGHRA, CDR2 YSYEKL. V lost 1 base, J lost 12 bases, and 14 bases lay in between. This CDR3 spans 13 amino acids. The CDR3 DNA follows: TGCGCCAGCAGCCAAGTAGACCAACTCCCCCAGTATTTT. Its translation is CASSQVDQLPQYF.

This clonotype was recorded at least ten times. CDR3 bases: TGTGCCAGCACAAAGGCGCTTGATGAGCAGTTCTTC. Residues: CASTKALDEQFF. The rearrangement uses TRBV12-3 or TRBV12-4 and TRBJ2-1; D gene ambiguous. The CDR3 has 12 residues. Deletions cut 7 bases from V and 8 bases from J, with 12 bases between.

This clonotype was seen ten or more times. In DNA form, the CDR3 reads TGCAGTGCGGGGCGGGAGGGGAACAATGAGCAGTTCTTC. It is translated as CSAGREGNNEQFF. The V call is TRBV20-1, the J call TRBJ2-1; 9 bases map to TRBD2. The junction had 5 bases not matched to a gene; V was cut back by 6 bases and J by 5 bases. CDR3 size: 13 residues. CDR1 and CDR2 from the germline V gene are DFQATT and SNEGSKA (reference sequence).

The V call is TRBV9, the J call TRBJ2-7; 11 bases align to TRBD2. Germline V gene data show CDR1 as SGDLS and CDR2 as YYNGEE. After removal of 3 bases from V and 2 bases from J, the junction contained 4 bases not matched to a gene. This CDR3 has 15 residues. In nucleotides, the CDR3 is TGTGCCAGCAGCGGTACTAGCGGGGGCCCCTACGAGCAGTACTTC. Its translation: CASSGTSGGPYEQYF.

This clonotype was seen ten or more times. V gene TRBV13 combines with J gene TRBJ2-5, with D perhaps matching TRBD1 or TRBD2 (7 bases each). V gave up 5 bases and J gave up 7 bases, with 23 bases separating them. This CDR3 has 16 amino acids. The germline V gene has CDR1 PRHDT and CDR2 FYEKMQ (reference sequence). The CDR3 loop is CASSPLWTGREATQYF. The DNA for the CDR3 is TGTGCCAGCAGCCCCCTTTGGACAGGTCGGGAGGCGACCCAGTACTTC.

V and J are TRBV5-1 and TRBJ1-1; 8 bases agree with TRBD1. The CDR3 loop spans 12 amino acids. Germline V lookup: CDR1 SGHRS, CDR2 YFSETQ. V dropped 0 bases and J dropped 12; count of bases not matched to a gene: 4. As DNA, the CDR3 is TGCGCCAGCAGCTTGGCGGGACAGGAGCCTTTCTTT. The encoded protein is CASSLAGQEPFF.

This clonotype came up a few times. The chain has TRBV27 and TRBJ1-1; D unresolved. The CDR3 extends over 13 amino acids. Germline V CDR1 and CDR2: MNHEY, SMNVEV (reference sequence). V was pared by 1 base and J by 6 bases, with 9 bases between. The CDR3 reads CASSLLNSAEAFF. The CDR3 DNA follows: TGTGCCAGCAGTTTATTGAACAGTGCTGAAGCTTTCTTT.

In this sample, this clonotype turned up many times. The chain has TRBV27 and TRBJ2-7; TRBD1 aligns across 8 bases. Germline V gives CDR1 MNHEY, CDR2 SMNVEV (reference sequence). J gave up 4 bases and V 2 bases, and 4 bases lay outside the gene matches. This CDR3 is 14 amino acids long. Here the CDR3 DNA reads TGTGCCAGCAGTTTAGGGGGACAGGCTTACGAGCAGTACTTC. Its protein is CASSLGGQAYEQYF.

This clonotype is a singleton in its sample. CDR3 protein: CASSIRQGADTEAFF. The DNA of the CDR3 is TGTGCCAGTAGTATTAGACAGGGGGCAGACACTGAAGCTTTCTTT. The chain employs TRBV19 and TRBJ1-1; 10 bases align to TRBD1. The CDR3 length is 15 residues. Germline assignment: CDR1 LNHDA and CDR2 SQIVND (reference sequence). With 3 bases clipped from V and 3 bases from J, the junction kept 4 bases outside the gene matches.

This clonotype was counted at least ten times. The V gene is TRBV9, the J gene TRBJ2-7; D might be TRBD1 or TRBD2, each matching 5 bases. The CDR3 totals 14 residues. Germline values: CDR1 SGDLS, CDR2 YYNGEE. V dropped 3 bases and J dropped 0 bases, with 10 bases sitting between them. CDR3: CASSASGTSYEQYF. CDR3 in DNA: TGTGCCAGCAGCGCCTCCGGGACCTCCTACGAGCAGTACTTC.

This clonotype was observed at least ten times. The V gene is TRBV7-8, the J gene TRBJ1-4; D gene ambiguous. V lost 5 bases and J 0 bases, leaving 10 bases between the germline ends. The CDR3 length is 15 residues. Germline values: CDR1 SGHVS, CDR2 FQNEAQ. The CDR3 sequence: CASSPLESTNEKLFF. The CDR3 nucleotides are TGTGCCAGCAGCCCCTTAGAGTCAACTAATGAAAAACTGTTTTTT.

The chain joins TRBV20-1 to TRBJ2-7, with a possible D match to TRBD1 (6 bases). Trimming removed 6 bases from V and 0 bases from J, with 12 bases in between. The CDR3 extends over 13 amino acids. Germline V CDR1 and CDR2: DFQATT, SNEGSKA (reference sequence). The CDR3 here is CSAGTPASYEQYF. The CDR3 region has the DNA TGCAGTGCCGGGACACCCGCCTCCTACGAGCAGTACTTC.

The V gene is TRBV7-8, the J gene TRBJ2-7, with 8 bases that match TRBD2. The CDR3 is 17 amino acids. Germline V lookup: CDR1 SGHVS, CDR2 FQNEAQ. J gave up 2 bases and V 1 base, and 10 bases lay outside the gene matches. The CDR3 coding sequence is TGTGCCAGCAGCTTAGTGAACATGGGACTAGTTGCCTACGAGCAGTACTTC. Translated, it gives CASSLVNMGLVAYEQYF.

This clonotype turned up a few times. The chain links TRBV19 to TRBJ2-1; no reliable D call. This CDR3 has 14 amino acids. From germline, CDR1 is LNHDA and CDR2 SQIVND (reference sequence). Trimming left V 5 bases short and J 10 bases short, with 18 bases between. The CDR3 DNA sequence: TGTGCCAGTAGTGGCCAGAGAAGGGCCGGCGAGCAGTTCTTC. Amino acid sequence: CASSGQRRAGEQFF.

This sequence joins TRBV7-9 and TRBJ1-4; TRBD1 might be the D (5 bases). CDR1 SEHNR and CDR2 FQNEAQ come from the germline V gene (reference sequence). This CDR3 comprises 15 residues. The V end was cut by 2 bases, the J end by 6 bases, with 13 bases between. DNA for the CDR3: TGTGCCAGCAGCTTATTGCAGGGTGACGATGAAAAACTGTTTTTT. It translates to CASSLLQGDDEKLFF.

This rearrangement joins TRBV19 to TRBJ2-1; TRBD2 matches at 14 bases. Looked up from germline, CDR1 is LNHDA and CDR2 is SQIVND (reference sequence). The V segment lost 3 bases and the J segment 9 bases; nucleotides outside the gene matches: 1. The CDR3 sequence is 14 residues long. Here the CDR3 reads CASSIGLAGGEQFF. The DNA of the CDR3 is TGTGCCAGTAGTATTGGACTAGCGGGAGGTGAGCAGTTCTTC. Using reference TRBV19 and TRBJ2-1 for the parts outside the CDR3, the full variable domain is DGGITQSPKYLFRKEGQNVTLSCEQNLNHDAMYWYRQDPGQGLRLIYYSQIVNDFQKGDIAEGYSVSREKKESFPLTVTSAQKNPTAFYLCASSIGLAGGEQFFGPGTRLTVL.

The count of this clonotype is one. The genes are TRBV15 and TRBJ1-2; tentative D call: TRBD1 (5 bases). This CDR3 is 15 amino acids long. V lost 5 bases and J lost 8, with 21 bases in between. The germline gives CDR1 LNHNV, CDR2 YYDKDF (reference sequence). The CDR3, as DNA: TGTGCCACCAGCGGTCACTCGGGAGGGGCGCGAGGCTACACCTTC. Encoded protein: CATSGHSGGARGYTF.

This clonotype has just one count. A much bigger clone sits one base away, suggesting this may be a read error. The chain is built from TRBV9 and TRBJ1-5; D is undetermined. The CDR3 runs 15 residues. In germline, CDR1 is SGDLS, CDR2 YYNGEE. V dropped 5 bases and J dropped 1 base, with 13 bases sitting between them. The chain's CDR3 is CASRGRGLSNQPQHF. CDR3 DNA: TGTGCCAGCAGAGGACGGGGTCTGAGCAATCAGCCCCAGCATTTT.